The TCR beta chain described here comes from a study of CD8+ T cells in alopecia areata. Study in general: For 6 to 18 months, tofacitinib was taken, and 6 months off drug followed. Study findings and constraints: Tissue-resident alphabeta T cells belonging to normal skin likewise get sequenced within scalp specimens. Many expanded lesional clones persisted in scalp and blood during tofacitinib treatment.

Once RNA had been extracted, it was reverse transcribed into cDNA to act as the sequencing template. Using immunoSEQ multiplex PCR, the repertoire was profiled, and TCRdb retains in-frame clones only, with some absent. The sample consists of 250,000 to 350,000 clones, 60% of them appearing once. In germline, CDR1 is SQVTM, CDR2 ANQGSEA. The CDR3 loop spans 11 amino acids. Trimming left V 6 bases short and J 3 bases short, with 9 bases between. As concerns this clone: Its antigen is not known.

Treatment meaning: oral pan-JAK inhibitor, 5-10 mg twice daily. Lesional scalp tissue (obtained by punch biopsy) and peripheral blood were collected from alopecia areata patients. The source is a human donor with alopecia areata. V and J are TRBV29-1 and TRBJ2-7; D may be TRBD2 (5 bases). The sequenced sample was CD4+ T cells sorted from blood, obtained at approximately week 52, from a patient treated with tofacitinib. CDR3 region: CSVPGDYEQYF. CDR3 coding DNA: TGCAGCGTGCCCGGGGACTACGAGCAGTACTTC.